This TCR beta chain is drawn from a study of T-cell reconstitution after alpha-beta-depleted transplantation in children. Study-level findings and limits: Approximately two months post-transplant, alpha-beta T cells reportedly originated from several hundred expanded graft clones. T cells produced anew were the main source of T-cell counts and diversity one year after transplant. After transplant, high TCRbeta diversity at day 60 in some patients arose from surviving recipient T cells and thymic progenitors.

This clonotype was counted between two and nine times. As yet, its antigen is unknown. V lost 5 bases, J lost 4 bases, and 4 bases stayed unmatched. The CDR3 covers 14 residues. CDR1 SEHNR and CDR2 FQNEAQ come from the germline V gene (reference sequence). It was with unique molecular identifiers that the TCRbeta library was prepared. TCRdb analysed the PCR reads with MiXCR anew, one entry per CDR3 protein. The table has just over 200,000 distinct CDR3 sequences, roughly 9.1% seen once. The V gene is TRBV7-9, the J gene TRBJ1-5; 8 bases match TRBD1. This receptor was taken from a male patient between 2 and 10 years old who had a stem cell transplant for acute myeloid leukemia, so the T cells may come from the graft donor. The sample was PBMCs, mostly from graft donor cells, taken 360 days after TCRalphabeta/CD19-depleted stem cell transplant. The CDR3 sequence: CASSKTGGNQPQHF. The CDR3 DNA reads as TGTGCCAGCAGCAAAACAGGGGGGAATCAGCCCCAGCATTTT. The whole variable domain, filled in from reference TRBV7-9 and TRBJ1-5, reads DTGVSQNPRHKITKRGQNVTFRCDPISEHNRLYWYRQTLGQGPEFLTYFQNEAQLEKSRLLSDRFSAERPKGSFSTLEIQRTEQGDSAMYLCASSKTGGNQPQHFGDGTRLSIL.